A single sample gave rise to the 7 T cell receptor beta chains below, sequenced in a study of OX40 agonist ivuxolimab in advanced cancers. Receptor libraries were prepared by the immunoSEQ multiplex PCR assay. TCRdb took over this immuneACCESS table, retaining in-frame rearrangements with V and J assigned. Such tables are incomplete; in checked studies, under half of the missing clones stem from an unresolved V gene, and the remainder is unexplained. Present in this sample are some 42,000 clones, 85% to 90% of which were seen just once. The top ten clonotypes cover approximately 5% of the sample. The specimen comprised CD4+ or CD8+ T cells sorted from blood, sampled in a trial of the OX40 agonist ivuxolimab. These receptor sequences come from an adult with an advanced solid tumor such as melanoma, head and neck, liver or kidney cancer.

The chain has TRBV28 and TRBJ1-2, with TRBD1 as a possible D gene (5 bases). The CDR3 sequence is 13 residues long. V lost 6 bases to trimming and J lost 5 bases, with 13 bases between them. Looked up from germline, CDR1 is MDHEN and CDR2 is SYDVKM. The CDR3 coding sequence is TGTGCCAGCAGGCAGCAGGGTGGGTATGGCTACACCTTC. Translated, it gives CASRQQGGYGYTF.

This clone appeared once. The V and J genes are TRBV7-8 and TRBJ2-7; D gene ambiguous. The length of the CDR3 is 13 residues. CDR1 and CDR2 from the germline V gene are SGHVS and FQNEAQ. The V end was cut by 1 base, the J end by 3 bases, with 7 bases between. CDR3 amino acids: CASSLGPDYEQYF. The CDR3 bases are TGTGCCAGCAGCTTAGGACCAGACTACGAGCAGTACTTC.

This chain uses TRBV28 with TRBJ2-1; maybe TRBD2 (5 bases). The germline gives CDR1 MDHEN, CDR2 SYDVKM. The CDR3 length is 13 residues. Trimming cost V 5 bases and J 9 bases, with 14 bases left between them. The CDR3 loop reads CASSPPNEGEQFF. DNA for the CDR3: TGTGCCAGCAGTCCCCCCAATGAGGGTGAGCAGTTCTTC.

V gene TRBV19 combines with J gene TRBJ1-1; no clear D gene. This CDR3 has 15 residues. The germline V gene has CDR1 LNHDA and CDR2 SQIVND (reference sequence). Trimming cost V 4 bases and J 6 bases, with 18 bases left between them. CDR3 sequence: CASSTSSRAAAEAFF. The CDR3 region has the DNA TGTGCCAGTAGTACCTCAAGCCGGGCCGCGGCTGAAGCTTTCTTT.

The chain couples TRBV2 to TRBJ1-5; 7 positions match TRBD1. This CDR3 spans 14 amino acids. After removal of 7 bases from V and 2 bases from J, the junction contained 5 bases not matched to a gene. Germline CDR1 and CDR2: SNHLY and FYNNEI. This CDR3 is CASKGGYGNQPQHF. CDR3 nucleotide sequence: TGTGCCAGCAAAGGGGGCTATGGCAATCAGCCCCAGCATTTT.

This clone appeared a few times. V and J are TRBV27 and TRBJ2-3, with TRBD1 matching 8 bases. The V and J ends lost 5 bases and 2 bases, in that order; junction bases with no gene match: 6. Germline lookup yields CDR1 MNHEY and CDR2 SMNVEV (reference sequence). The CDR3 spans 15 residues. CDR3 protein: CASSLSGQDTDTQYF. Here the CDR3 DNA reads TGTGCCAGCAGTCTCTCGGGACAGGACACAGATACGCAGTATTTT.

The chain links TRBV20-1 to TRBJ2-5; D is uncertain. The CDR3 spans 11 residues. The V gene's germline CDR1 is DFQATT and CDR2 SNEGSKA (reference sequence). V was trimmed by 5 bases and J by 5 bases, leaving 9 bases between them. In DNA, the CDR3 is TGCAGTGCTCACCGGTCCGAGACCCAGTACTTC. Amino acids: CSAHRSETQYF.